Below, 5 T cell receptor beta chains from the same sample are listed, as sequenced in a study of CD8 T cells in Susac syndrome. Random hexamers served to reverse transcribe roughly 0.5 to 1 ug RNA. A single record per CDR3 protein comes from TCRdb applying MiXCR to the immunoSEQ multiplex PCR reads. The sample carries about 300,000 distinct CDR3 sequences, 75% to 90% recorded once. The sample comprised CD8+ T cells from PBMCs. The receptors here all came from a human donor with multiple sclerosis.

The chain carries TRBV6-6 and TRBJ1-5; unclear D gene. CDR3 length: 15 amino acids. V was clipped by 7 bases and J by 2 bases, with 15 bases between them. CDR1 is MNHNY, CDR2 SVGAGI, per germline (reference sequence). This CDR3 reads CASIPGRDGNQPQHF. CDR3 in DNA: TGTGCCAGCATCCCGGGTCGGGATGGCAATCAGCCCCAGCATTTT.

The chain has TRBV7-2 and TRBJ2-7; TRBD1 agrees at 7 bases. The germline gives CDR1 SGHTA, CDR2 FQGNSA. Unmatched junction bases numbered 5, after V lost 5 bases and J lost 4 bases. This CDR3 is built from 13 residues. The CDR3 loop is CASSQGGRYEQYF. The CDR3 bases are TGTGCCAGCAGCCAAGGGGGCAGGTACGAGCAGTACTTC.

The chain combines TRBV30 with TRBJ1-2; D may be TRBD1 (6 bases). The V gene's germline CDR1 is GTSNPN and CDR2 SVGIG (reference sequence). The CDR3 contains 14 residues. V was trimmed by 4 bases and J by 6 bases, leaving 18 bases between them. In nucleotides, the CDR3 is TGTGCCTGGAACACGTTGGGCAGGGGCCATGGCTACACCTTC. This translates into CAWNTLGRGHGYTF.

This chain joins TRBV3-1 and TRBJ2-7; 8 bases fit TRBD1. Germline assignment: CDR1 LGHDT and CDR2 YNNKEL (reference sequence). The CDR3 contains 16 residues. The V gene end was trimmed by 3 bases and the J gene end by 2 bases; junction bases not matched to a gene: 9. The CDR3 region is CASSHAPGQATYEQYF. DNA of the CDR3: TGTGCCAGCAGCCACGCACCGGGACAGGCCACCTACGAGCAGTACTTC.

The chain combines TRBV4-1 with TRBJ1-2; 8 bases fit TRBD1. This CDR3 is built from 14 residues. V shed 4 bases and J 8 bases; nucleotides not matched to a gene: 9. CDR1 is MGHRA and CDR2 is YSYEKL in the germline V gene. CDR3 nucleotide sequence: TGCGCCAGCAGCCTGGACAGGGTGGCTAGCGGCTACACCTTC. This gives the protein CASSLDRVASGYTF.